This T cell receptor beta chain was found in a study of T cells after yellow fever vaccination. Across the study: Fractions of low cell number were prepared using SMART-Seq v4 Ultra Low Input. General observations from the study: A faster peak, day 5 versus 15, was reached by the weaker secondary response. Clonotype sharing between CD4 and CD8 compartments was small. Clones from primary vaccination mostly reappeared after the booster (roughly 95% CD4, around 90% CD8).

The ends were cut back, 6 bases at V and 5 bases at J, with 19 bases in the middle. The CDR3 consists of 16 residues. Germline V CDR1 and CDR2: MGHDK, SYGVNS. TCRdb used MiXCR to reprocess the 5' RACE reads, holding one entry per CDR3 protein. The data contain about 310,000 distinct CDR3 sequences, 3.6% of them singletons. As concerns this clonotype: No antigen is known for it.

Sample: PBMCs, taken on the day of the yellow fever booster vaccination. The receptor was derived from a man between 18 and 35 years old who received the YFV17D yellow fever vaccine. The rearrangement links TRBV25-1 to TRBJ2-2; D gene unclear. The CDR3 reads CASSATIDQETGELFF. Here the CDR3 DNA reads TGTGCCAGCAGCGCCACCATCGACCAAGAAACCGGGGAGCTGTTTTTT.